Presented here are 19 T cell receptor beta chains from one specimen sequenced in a study of blood T cells in healthy people across ages. Next came a second PCR, run for about 6 to 11 cycles, which used a sample-barcoded 5' primer along with a J-beta primer mix. Using its own MiXCR run on the 5' RACE reads, TCRdb lists one record per CDR3 protein. The sample carries 800,000 to 950,000 distinct CDR3 sequences, about 44% recorded once. The specimen was blood. The origin of the receptors is a man aged 30-40 years in good health.

This clonotype was detected once. The CDR3 protein is CASSPSLAGTSYEQYF. The CDR3 bases are TGTGCCAGCAGCCCGAGTCTAGCGGGGACCTCCTACGAGCAGTACTTC. The gene calls are TRBV7-2 and TRBJ2-7, with TRBD2 matching 9 bases. J lost 0 bases, V lost 5 bases, and 8 bases had no gene match. The CDR3 runs to 16 residues. Germline CDR1 and CDR2: SGHTA and FQGNSA. Looking up the rest from reference TRBV7-2 and TRBJ2-7 gives the full variable domain: GAGVSQSPSNKVTEKGKDVELRCDPISGHTALYWYRQSLGQGLEFLIYFQGNSAPDKSGLPSDRFSAERTGGSVSTLTIQRTQQEDSAVYLCASSPSLAGTSYEQYFGPGTRLTVT.

The chain joins TRBV9 to TRBJ2-3, with 11 positions matching TRBD2. This CDR3 is built from 16 residues. Germline CDR1 SGDLS, CDR2 YYNGEE. Trimming cost V 3 bases and J 5 bases; bases outside gene matches: 8. The CDR3 DNA reads TGTGCCAGCAGCGCTAGACTAGCGGGGAGTCAAGATACGCAGTATTTT. It is translated as CASSARLAGSQDTQYF.

J is TRBJ2-7 and V is TRBV20-1; no clear D. TRBJ2-5 explains the end of the DNA better; the J call may be wrong. Per the germline V gene, CDR1 is DFQATT and CDR2 is SNEGSKA (reference sequence). The CDR3 spans 15 residues. CDR3 DNA sequence: TGCAGTGCTACTTCTCTGGGGTTGGTATTAGAGACCCAGTACTTC. Residues: CSATSLGLVLETQYF.

The chain couples TRBV7-9 to TRBJ2-7; the match to TRBD1 covers 7 bases. The V segment lost 5 bases and the J segment 0 bases; nucleotides outside the gene matches: 7. The CDR3 length is 15 residues. Germline CDR1 reads SEHNR; CDR2 reads FQNEAQ (reference sequence). The CDR3, as DNA: TGTGCCAGCAGCGCAGGGGGAAAGAGCTCCTACGAGCAGTACTTC. Amino acid sequence: CASSAGGKSSYEQYF.

The chain has TRBV11-3 and TRBJ2-1; 8 bases are shared with TRBD2. Germline V gene data show CDR1 as SGHNT and CDR2 as YENEEA. Trimming cost V 5 bases and J 5 bases; bases outside gene matches: 5. CDR3 length: 14 amino acids. CDR3 amino acids: CASSPGGINNEQFF. CDR3 bases: TGTGCCAGCAGCCCGGGGGGGATCAACAATGAGCAGTTCTTC. Full variable domain (outside the CDR3, taken from reference TRBV11-3 and TRBJ2-1): EAGVVQSPRYKIIEKKQPVAFWCNPISGHNTLYWYLQNLGQGPELLIRYENEEAVDDSQLPKDRFSAERLKGVDSTLKIQPAELGDSAVYLCASSPGGINNEQFFGPGTRLTVL.

This clonotype has only a few counts. The rearrangement uses TRBV28 and TRBJ2-5; TRBD2 agrees at 16 bases. The ends lost 3 bases at V and 11 bases at J; junction bases unmatched: 6. The V gene's germline CDR1 is MDHEN and CDR2 SYDVKM. This CDR3 is built from 15 residues. CDR3 in amino acids: CASSFGTSGGAVQYF. CDR3 coding DNA: TGTGCCAGCAGTTTCGGGACTAGCGGGGGGGCAGTGCAGTACTTC.

The genes are TRBV6-5 and TRBJ2-4, with D hard to call. V shed 0 bases and J shed 0 bases, with 6 bases lying between them. Looked up from germline, CDR1 is MNHEY and CDR2 is SVGAGI. CDR3 length: 15 residues. The DNA of the CDR3 is TGTGCCAGCAGTTACTCAAGTATAGCCAAAAACATTCAGTACTTC. Its protein product is CASSYSSIAKNIQYF.

The V call is TRBV5-1, the J call TRBJ2-3; TRBD2 agrees at 9 bases. Losses at the gene ends were 1 base for V and 6 bases for J; bases not matched to a gene: 9. The CDR3 runs 16 residues. Germline lookup yields CDR1 SGHRS and CDR2 YFSETQ. The CDR3 bases are TGCGCCAGCAGCTTGATCGCAGCGGGGGGAATCGATACGCAGTATTTT. Translation gives CASSLIAAGGIDTQYF.

This clonotype was seen a handful of times. The chain has TRBV11-2 and TRBJ2-1; 9 nucleotides line up with TRBD2. Trimming removed 5 bases from V and 8 bases from J; junction bases left unmatched: 10. This CDR3 spans 15 amino acids. Germline V gene data show CDR1 as SGHAT and CDR2 as FQNNGV. The CDR3 DNA is TGTGCCAGCAGCCCCCGGCTAGCGGGGAGGTATGAGCAGTTCTTC. Its protein product is CASSPRLAGRYEQFF.

The gene calls are TRBV10-3 and TRBJ2-4, with D possibly TRBD1 on 6 matching bases. The DNA end favors TRBJ2-5, so the J call may be wrong. The CDR3 is 15 amino acids. The germline gives CDR1 ENHRY, CDR2 SYGVKD. Here the CDR3 DNA reads TGTGCCATCAGGGCAGGGGATTCGGGAATTGAGACCCAGTACTTC. Translating gives CAIRAGDSGIETQYF.

This clonotype was observed a handful of times. The chain carries TRBV20-1 and TRBJ2-1; D unclear. Trimming cost V 3 bases and J 1 base, with 10 bases left between them. The CDR3 has 14 amino acids. The germline CDR1 and CDR2 sequences are DFQATT and SNEGSKA (reference sequence). The CDR3 loop is CSASPAVSYNEQFF. In DNA, the CDR3 is TGCAGTGCTAGCCCGGCGGTGTCCTACAATGAGCAGTTCTTC.

This clonotype was found a few times. The chain carries TRBV6-5 and TRBJ1-1; D unclear. Trimming stripped 10 bases from V and 0 bases from J, with 6 bases between. The CDR3 spans 11 residues. Per germline, CDR1 MNHEY and CDR2 SVGAGI. CDR3 loop: CATRMNTEAFF. The CDR3 DNA reads TGTGCCACCCGGATGAACACTGAAGCTTTCTTT.

V usage is TRBV6-1 and J usage is TRBJ1-5, with 10 bases that match TRBD1. The CDR3 is 16 residues long. V lost 6 bases to trimming and J lost 7 bases; unmatched junction nucleotides: 12. Germline-derived CDR1 and CDR2 are MNHNS and SASEGT. In nucleotides, the CDR3 is TGTGCCAGCAGAATTCCGACAGGGGGCAAGAGCCAGCCCCAGCATTTT. Amino acids: CASRIPTGGKSQPQHF.

Only a few counts were recorded for this clonotype. The chain combines TRBV15 with TRBJ2-4; 9 nucleotides line up with TRBD2. Germline CDR1 reads LNHNV; CDR2 reads YYDKDF (reference sequence). The CDR3 is 18 amino acids. The V segment lost 4 bases and the J segment 0 bases; nucleotides outside the gene matches: 10. The CDR3 spells CATSKIGAGGPAKNIQYF. CDR3 nucleotide sequence: TGTGCCACCAGCAAAATCGGCGCGGGGGGGCCAGCCAAAAACATTCAGTACTTC.

This clonotype came up a few times. J is TRBJ2-3 and V is TRBV6-6; TRBD2 matches at 7 bases. This CDR3 region has 15 residues. The germline V gene has CDR1 MNHNY and CDR2 SVGAGI (reference sequence). Trimming cost V 1 base and J 1 base; bases outside gene matches: 2. The CDR3 DNA reads as TGTGCCAGCAGTTACTTTACTAGCGGCACAGATACGCAGTATTTT. Translation gives CASSYFTSGTDTQYF.

The chain combines TRBV2 with TRBJ1-5, with D unclear. Germline V gene data show CDR1 as SNHLY and CDR2 as FYNNEI. There are 13 residues in the CDR3. V lost 7 bases, J lost 6 bases, and 13 bases lay in between. The CDR3 is CASKDSVGQPQHF. The CDR3 DNA reads TGTGCCAGCAAGGACTCAGTAGGTCAGCCCCAGCATTTT.

The sample holds many counts of this clonotype. This chain links TRBV7-9 with TRBJ2-7; possible D gene TRBD1, 6 bases. Deletions cut 5 bases from V and 3 bases from J, with 14 bases between. The CDR3 totals 14 residues. The germline V gene has CDR1 SEHNR and CDR2 FQNEAQ (reference sequence). The CDR3 bases are TGTGCCAGCAGCCCAACGACAGGACACTACGAGCAGTACTTC. This gives the protein CASSPTTGHYEQYF.

The chain links TRBV20-1 to TRBJ2-5; perhaps TRBD2 as D (5 bases). The better agreement between TRBJ2-7 and the DNA end casts doubt on the J call. This CDR3 has 12 residues. The germline CDR1 and CDR2 sequences are DFQATT and SNEGSKA (reference sequence). The CDR3 protein is CSAWASSYEQYF. The CDR3 coding sequence is TGCAGTGCTTGGGCTAGCTCGTACGAGCAGTACTTC.

V usage is TRBV27 and J usage is TRBJ2-1; 8 positions agree with TRBD2. The CDR3 spans 12 residues. CDR1 and CDR2 from the germline V gene are MNHEY and SMNVEV (reference sequence). With 5 bases clipped from V and 9 bases from J, the junction kept 3 bases outside the gene matches. In nucleotides, the CDR3 is TGTGCCAGCAGTATTAGCGGGGCTGAGCAGTTCTTC. The encoded protein is CASSISGAEQFF.